The text below deals with one T cell receptor beta chain. The antigen is undetermined. The entry originates in a study of early stage breast cancer tumors. About the study: Most invasive tumors, twelve of 16, were ER+/PR+/HER2-.

Per germline, CDR1 SGHVS and CDR2 FQNEAQ. CDR3 length: 16 amino acids. J lost 0 bases, V lost 5 bases, and 6 bases had no gene match. Overall study findings and caveats: Commonly generated sequences made up most enriched TCRB sequences shared between patients. Tumors had approximately 2.4-fold higher T cell density than normal breast.

Blood replicates held 0.5 ug DNA, tumor or normal breast about 1.5 ug, two each. The assay was immunoSEQ multiplex PCR, and TCRdb's table has in-frame clones only and misses some. Altogether approximately 33,000 clones are present, roughly four fifths being singletons, with the ten largest covering about 4.7%. The chain employs TRBV7-8 and TRBJ2-1; TRBD2 agrees at 8 bases. The sequencing sample was made of blood. The TCR originated in a person between 35 and 49 years old with breast cancer. The CDR3 protein is CASSLSGGGSYNEQFF. In nucleotides, the CDR3 is TGTGCCAGCAGCCTCTCGGGGGGGGGCTCCTACAATGAGCAGTTCTTC. The whole variable domain, remainder taken from reference TRBV7-8 and TRBJ2-1, is GAGVSQSPRYKVAKRGQDVALRCDPISGHVSLFWYQQALGQGPEFLTYFQNEAQLDKSGLPSDRFFAERPEGSVSTLKIQRTQQEDSAVYLCASSLSGGGSYNEQFFGPGTRLTVL.